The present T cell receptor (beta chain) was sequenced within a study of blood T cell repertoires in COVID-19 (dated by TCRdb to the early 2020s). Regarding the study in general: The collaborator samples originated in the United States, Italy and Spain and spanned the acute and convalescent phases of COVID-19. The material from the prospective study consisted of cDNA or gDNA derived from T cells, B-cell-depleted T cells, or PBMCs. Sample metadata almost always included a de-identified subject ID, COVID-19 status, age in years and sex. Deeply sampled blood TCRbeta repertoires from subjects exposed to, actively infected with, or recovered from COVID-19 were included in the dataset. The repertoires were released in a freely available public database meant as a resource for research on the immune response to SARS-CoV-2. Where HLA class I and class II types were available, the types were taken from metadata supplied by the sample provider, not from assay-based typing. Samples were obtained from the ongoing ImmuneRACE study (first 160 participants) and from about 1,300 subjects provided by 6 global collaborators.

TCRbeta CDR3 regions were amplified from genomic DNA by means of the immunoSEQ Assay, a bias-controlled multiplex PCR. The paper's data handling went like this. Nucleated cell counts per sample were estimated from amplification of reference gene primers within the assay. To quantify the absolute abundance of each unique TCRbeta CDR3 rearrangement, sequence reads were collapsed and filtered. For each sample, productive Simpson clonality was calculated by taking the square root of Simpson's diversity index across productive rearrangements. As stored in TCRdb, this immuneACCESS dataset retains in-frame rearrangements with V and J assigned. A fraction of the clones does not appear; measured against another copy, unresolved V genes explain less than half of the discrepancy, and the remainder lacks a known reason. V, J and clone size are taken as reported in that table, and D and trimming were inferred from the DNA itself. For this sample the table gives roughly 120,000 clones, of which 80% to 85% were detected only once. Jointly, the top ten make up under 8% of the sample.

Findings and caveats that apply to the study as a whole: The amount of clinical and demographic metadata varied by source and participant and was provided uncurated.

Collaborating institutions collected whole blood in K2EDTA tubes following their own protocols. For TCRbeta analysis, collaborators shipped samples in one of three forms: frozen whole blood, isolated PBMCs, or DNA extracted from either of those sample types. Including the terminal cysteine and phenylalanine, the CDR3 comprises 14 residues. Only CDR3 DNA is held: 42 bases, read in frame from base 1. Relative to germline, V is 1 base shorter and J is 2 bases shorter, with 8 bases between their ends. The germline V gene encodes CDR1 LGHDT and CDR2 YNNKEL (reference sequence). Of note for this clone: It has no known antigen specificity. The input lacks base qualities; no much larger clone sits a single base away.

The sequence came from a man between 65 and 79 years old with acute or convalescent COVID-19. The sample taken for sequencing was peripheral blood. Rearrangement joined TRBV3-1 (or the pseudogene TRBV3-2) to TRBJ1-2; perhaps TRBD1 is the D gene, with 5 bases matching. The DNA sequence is TGTGCCAGCAGCCAAGTACGGGGGAACTATGGCTACACCTTC. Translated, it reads CASSQVRGNYGYTF.